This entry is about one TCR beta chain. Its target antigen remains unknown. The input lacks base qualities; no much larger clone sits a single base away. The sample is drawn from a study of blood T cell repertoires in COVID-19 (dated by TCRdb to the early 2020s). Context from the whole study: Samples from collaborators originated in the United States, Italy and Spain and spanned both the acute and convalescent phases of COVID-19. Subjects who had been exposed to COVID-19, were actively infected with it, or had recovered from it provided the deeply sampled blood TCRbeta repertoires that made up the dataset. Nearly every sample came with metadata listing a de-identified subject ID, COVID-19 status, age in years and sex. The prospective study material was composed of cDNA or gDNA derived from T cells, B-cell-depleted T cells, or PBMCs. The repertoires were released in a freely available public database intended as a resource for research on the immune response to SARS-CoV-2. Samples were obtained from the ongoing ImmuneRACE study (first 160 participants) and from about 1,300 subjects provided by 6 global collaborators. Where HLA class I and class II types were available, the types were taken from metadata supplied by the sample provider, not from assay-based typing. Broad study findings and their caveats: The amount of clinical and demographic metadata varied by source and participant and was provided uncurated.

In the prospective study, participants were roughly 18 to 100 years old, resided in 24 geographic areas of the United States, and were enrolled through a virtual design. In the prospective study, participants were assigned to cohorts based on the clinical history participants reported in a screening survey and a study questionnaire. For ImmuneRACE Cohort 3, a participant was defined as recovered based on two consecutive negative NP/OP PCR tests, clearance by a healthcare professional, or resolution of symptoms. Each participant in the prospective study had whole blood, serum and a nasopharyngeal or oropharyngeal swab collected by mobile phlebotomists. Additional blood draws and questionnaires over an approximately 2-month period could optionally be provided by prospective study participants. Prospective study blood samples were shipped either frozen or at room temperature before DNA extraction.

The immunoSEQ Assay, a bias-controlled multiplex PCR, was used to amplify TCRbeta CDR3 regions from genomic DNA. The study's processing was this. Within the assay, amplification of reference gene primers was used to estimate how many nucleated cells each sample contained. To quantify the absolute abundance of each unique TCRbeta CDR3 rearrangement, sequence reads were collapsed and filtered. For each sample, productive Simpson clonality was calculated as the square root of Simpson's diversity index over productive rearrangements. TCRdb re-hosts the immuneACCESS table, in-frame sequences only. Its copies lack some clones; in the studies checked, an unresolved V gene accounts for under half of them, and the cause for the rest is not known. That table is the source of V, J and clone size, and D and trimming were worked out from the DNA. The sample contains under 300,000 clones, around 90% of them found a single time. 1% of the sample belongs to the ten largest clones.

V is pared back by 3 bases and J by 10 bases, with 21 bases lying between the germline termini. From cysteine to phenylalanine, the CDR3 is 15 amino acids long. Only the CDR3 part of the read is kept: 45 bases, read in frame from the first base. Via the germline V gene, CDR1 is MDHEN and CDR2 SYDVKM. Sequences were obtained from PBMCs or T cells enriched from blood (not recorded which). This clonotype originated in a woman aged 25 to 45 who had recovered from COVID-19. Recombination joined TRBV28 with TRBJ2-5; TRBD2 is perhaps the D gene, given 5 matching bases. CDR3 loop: CASSLAPVDSSIQYF. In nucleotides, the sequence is TGTGCCAGCAGTTTGGCCCCCGTGGATTCTAGCATCCAGTACTTC.